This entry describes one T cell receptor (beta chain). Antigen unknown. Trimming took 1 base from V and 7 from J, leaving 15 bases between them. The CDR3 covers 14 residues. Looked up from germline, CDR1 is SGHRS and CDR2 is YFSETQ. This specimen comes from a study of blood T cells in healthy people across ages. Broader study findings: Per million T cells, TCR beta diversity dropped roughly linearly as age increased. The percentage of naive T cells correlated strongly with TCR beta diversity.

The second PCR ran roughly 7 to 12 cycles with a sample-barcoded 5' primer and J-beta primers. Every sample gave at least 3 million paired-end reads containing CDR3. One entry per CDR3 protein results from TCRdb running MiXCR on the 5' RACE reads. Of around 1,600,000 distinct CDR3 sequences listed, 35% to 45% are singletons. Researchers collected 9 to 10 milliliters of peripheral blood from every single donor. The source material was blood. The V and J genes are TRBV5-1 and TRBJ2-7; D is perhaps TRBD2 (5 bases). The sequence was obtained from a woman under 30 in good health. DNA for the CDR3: TGCGCCAGCAGCTTGTTACTAGAGGAGAGTGAGCAGTACTTC. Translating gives CASSLLLEESEQYF.